What follows is one TCR beta chain and its context. The data were obtained in a study of T cell responses to AZD1222 COVID-19 vaccine. The data were produced by immunoSEQ multiplex PCR, yet TCRdb's version contains in-frame clones alone and is incomplete. Altogether about 94,000 clones are present, 85% being singletons, with the ten largest covering 4.5% to 5%. In germline, CDR1 is SGHRS, CDR2 YFSETQ. This CDR3 spans 17 amino acids. The J segment lost 6 bases and the V segment lost 3 bases, leaving 9 bases of the junction unmatched. The TCR comes from an adult who received the AZD1222 COVID-19 vaccine. The chain carries TRBV5-1 and TRBJ2-3; TRBD2 agrees at 14 bases. The material was peripheral blood, obtained 28 days after the second AZD1222 dose. The DNA of the CDR3 is TGCGCCAGCAGCTCCGGACTAGCGGGGGGAATTATGGATACGCAGTATTTT. Protein: CASSSGLAGGIMDTQYF.